This paragraph covers one TCR beta chain sequence. As originally analysed: Amplifying reference gene primers gave estimates of nucleated cell counts. The method was immunoSEQ multiplex PCR; TCRdb's version includes in-frame clones alone and lacks a portion of them. From that table come the V and J calls and clone size; the DNA was used to work out D and trimming. The data contain 100,000 to 150,000 clones, around 83% of them singletons. This specimen belongs to a study of blood T cell repertoires in COVID-19. In the study overall: Samples taken during acute and convalescent COVID-19 were collected in the United States, Italy and Spain. T cells, B-cell-depleted T cells, or PBMCs supplied cDNA or gDNA.

J gave up 3 bases and V 4 bases, and 7 bases lay outside the gene matches. The CDR3 covers 17 residues. CDR1 and CDR2 (germline): SGHRS, YFSETQ. This TCR derives from a man aged 55 to 70 with acute or convalescent COVID-19. Sequences were obtained from peripheral blood. The chain couples TRBV5-1 to TRBJ2-1; the match to TRBD2 covers 13 bases. The CDR3 here is CASSELAGGQGYNEQFF. CDR3 coding DNA: TGCGCCAGCAGCGAACTAGCGGGAGGGCAGGGCTACAATGAGCAGTTCTTC. The full variable domain, in which reference TRBV5-1 and TRBJ2-1 provide the parts outside the CDR3, is KAGVTQTPRYLIKTRGQQVTLSCSPISGHRSVSWYQQTPGQGLQFLFEYFSETQRNKGNFPGRFSGRQFSNSRSEMNVSTLELGDSALYLCASSELAGGQGYNEQFFGPGTRLTVL.